This TCR beta chain was sequenced for a study of Ad26.COV2.S vaccination and SARS-CoV-2 variants. Study-wide points: The study found similar non-spike TCR breadth in vaccine and placebo recipients.

The CDR3 length is 13 residues. Germline V gene data show CDR1 as MDHEN and CDR2 as SYDVKM. Losses at the gene ends were 6 bases for V and 3 bases for J; bases not matched to a gene: 5. Measured with immunoSEQ multiplex PCR; TCRdb has only the in-frame clones, and not every one. This repertoire shows fewer than 500,000 clones, around 90% found once; its top ten account for 12%. Treatment of the sample: around 19 received Ad26.COV2.S at low or high dose, single or two shots; 5 received placebo; per-sample allocation not given. After the first vaccine or placebo injection, samples were drawn on day 63. An Ad26 vector carrying the Wuhan-strain SARS-CoV-2 spike served as the vaccine. As concerns this clone: Its antigen is still unknown.

The receptor's source is a person aged 18-60 years who received the Ad26.COV2.S COVID-19 vaccine or a placebo. The V call is TRBV28, the J call TRBJ2-7; 7 bases agree with TRBD1. The source was peripheral blood, collected in a trial of Ad26.COV2.S vaccine versus placebo. For the CDR3, the DNA is TGTGCCAGCAGAACCGGGACAGTCTACGAGCAGTACTTC. Amino acid sequence: CASRTGTVYEQYF.